Each of the 5 T cell receptor beta chains below was sequenced from the same sample in a study of T cells in Graves' hyperthyroidism and ophthalmopathy. Amplification of TCR beta CDR3 regions used RNA as the template. HTBI primers were employed in a first-round RT-PCR of the TCR CDR3. TCRdb redid the calling of the multiplex PCR reads with MiXCR, one entry per CDR3 protein. Of 250,000 to 350,000 distinct CDR3 sequences listed, about 20% are singletons. Material: blood. All receptors come from a man aged 30-40 years with Graves' ophthalmopathy.

V and J are TRBV12-3 or TRBV12-4 and TRBJ2-7, with no clear D. The CDR3 covers 14 residues. The ends were cut back, 6 bases at V and 7 bases at J, with 19 bases in the middle. This CDR3 is CASSPNPRMEEQYF. The CDR3 DNA is TGTGCCAGCAGCCCAAACCCACGAATGGAAGAGCAGTACTTC.

The chain joins TRBV3-1 to TRBJ2-7; 13 bases line up with TRBD2. Germline assignment: CDR1 LGHDT and CDR2 YNNKEL (reference sequence). This CDR3 comprises 15 residues. V lost 5 bases to trimming and J lost 3 bases; unmatched junction nucleotides: 4. The CDR3 protein is CASSGRTSGSYEQYF. CDR3 bases: TGTGCCAGCAGCGGCCGGACTAGCGGGAGCTACGAGCAGTACTTC.

This clonotype was detected ten times or more. This rearrangement joins TRBV20-1 to TRBJ2-5, with D perhaps given as TRBD1 or TRBD2 (6 bases each). The V gene lost 7 bases and the J gene lost 5 bases, with 20 bases spanning the gap. This CDR3 spans 14 amino acids. The V gene's germline CDR1 is DFQATT and CDR2 SNEGSKA (reference sequence). This CDR3 is CSVPGGGEAETQYF. As DNA, the CDR3 is TGCAGTGTACCCGGGGGCGGGGAGGCCGAGACCCAGTACTTC.

About this clonotype itself: With a much larger clone just one base away, this may be a read error. The rearrangement links TRBV15 to TRBJ1-1; D is undetermined. In germline, CDR1 is LNHNV, CDR2 YYDKDF (reference sequence). The CDR3 has 13 amino acids. Trimming took off 9 bases at V and 2 bases at J, with 13 bases between the two ends. CDR3 in amino acids: CATKTAINTEAFF. CDR3 DNA sequence: TGTGCCACGAAGACTGCCATAAACACTGAAGCTTTCTTT.

The chain combines TRBV4-1 with TRBJ2-1; 7 nucleotides line up with TRBD2. V was clipped by 0 bases and J by 2 bases; unmatched bases: 4. Per the germline V gene, CDR1 is MGHRA and CDR2 is YSYEKL. The CDR3 totals 16 residues. The CDR3 DNA is TGCGCCAGCAGCCAAGACGGGGGGAGGGCCTACAATGAGCAGTTCTTC. Amino acids: CASSQDGGRAYNEQFF.